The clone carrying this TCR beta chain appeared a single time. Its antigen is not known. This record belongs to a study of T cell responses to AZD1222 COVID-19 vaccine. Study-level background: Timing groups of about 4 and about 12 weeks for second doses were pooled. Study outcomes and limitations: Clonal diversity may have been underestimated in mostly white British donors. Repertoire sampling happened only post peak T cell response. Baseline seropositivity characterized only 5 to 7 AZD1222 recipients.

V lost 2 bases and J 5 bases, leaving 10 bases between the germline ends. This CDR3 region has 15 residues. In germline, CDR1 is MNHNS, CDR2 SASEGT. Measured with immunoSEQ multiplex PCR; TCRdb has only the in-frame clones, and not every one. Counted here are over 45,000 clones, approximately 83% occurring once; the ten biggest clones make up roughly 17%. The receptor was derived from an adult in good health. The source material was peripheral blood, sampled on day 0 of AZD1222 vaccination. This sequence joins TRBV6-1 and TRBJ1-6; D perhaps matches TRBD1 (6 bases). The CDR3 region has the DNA TGTGCCAGCAGTGAATCGGGACATCATAATTCACCCCTCCACTTT. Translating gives CASSESGHHNSPLHF.